This T cell receptor (beta chain) derives from a study of CD8+CD57+ T cells in acquired aplastic anemia. Overall study: Some 10 million reads were obtained on average for healthy donor CD4+ cells.

This clonotype showed up many times. The antigen is undetermined. This CDR3 comprises 14 residues. Trimming at V came to 2 bases and at J to 2 bases, leaving 3 bases not matched to a gene. In germline, CDR1 is SEHNR, CDR2 FQNEAQ (reference sequence). Both TCR beta VDJ combination and CDR3 sequence profiling were carried out. Genomic DNA was the template for this profiling. Each CDR3 protein is one row after TCRdb ran MiXCR on the reads. The sample lists about 200,000 distinct CDR3 sequences, approximately 35% occurring once. Whole-study results and caveats: Researchers report that about 28 CD8+ CDR3 sequences appeared in both patients and controls. Simpson's diversity of CD8+ cells was not significantly different in patients compared with controls.

The chain employs TRBV7-9 and TRBJ2-7; 7 bases agree with TRBD2. Sequenced input: sorted CD4+, CD8+, or CD8+CD57+ T cells (not recorded which) from PBMCs. The clonotype comes from a human donor in good health, serving as a control. CDR3 nucleotide sequence: TGTGCCAGCAGCTTATCGGGAGGAACCTACGAGCAGTACTTC. This encodes CASSLSGGTYEQYF.